Below are 32 T cell receptor beta chains sequenced from a single sample in a study of T cells in Graves' hyperthyroidism and ophthalmopathy. Researchers amplified the TCR beta CDR3 regions from RNA transcripts. The HTBI primer set served for first-round RT-PCR of the TCR CDR3. Each CDR3 protein is one row after TCRdb ran MiXCR on the multiplex PCR reads. The repertoire holds some 620,000 distinct CDR3 sequences, with under 20% as singletons. The sequencing input was blood. All receptors come from a woman aged 25 to 39 with Graves' hyperthyroidism.

This clonotype was picked up a small number of times. For the CDR3, the DNA is TGCGCCAGCAGCCCGGGAGGGACAGGGAGTGAAAAACTGTTTTTT. It encodes CASSPGGTGSEKLFF. The V and J genes are TRBV5-1 and TRBJ1-4; 9 positions match TRBD1. J lost 7 bases, V lost 4 bases, and 8 bases had no gene match. The CDR3 spans 15 residues. From germline, CDR1 is SGHRS and CDR2 YFSETQ.

The chain links TRBV9 to TRBJ1-4; the D is unclear. The V and J ends lost 2 bases and 8 bases respectively, with 16 bases between them. This CDR3 region has 15 residues. Germline V gives CDR1 SGDLS, CDR2 YYNGEE. The CDR3 protein is CASSVTPQAEEKLFF. The DNA for the CDR3 is TGTGCCAGCAGCGTCACCCCCCAGGCGGAGGAAAAACTGTTTTTT.

This clonotype was seen at least ten times. The V call is TRBV2, the J call TRBJ1-5; D is unclear. Germline V lookup: CDR1 SNHLY, CDR2 FYNNEI. Trimming shortened V by 7 bases and J by 0 bases, and 10 bases separated the two germline ends. The CDR3 totals 14 residues. CDR3 in DNA: TGTGCCAGCAAAGCTCCAGATAGCAATCAGCCCCAGCATTTT. Its protein is CASKAPDSNQPQHF.

The CDR3 nucleotides read TGTGCCAGCAGTCCCAATCCTGGACTAGCGGGAGTTGAGCTGTTTTTT. It translates to CASSPNPGLAGVELFF. The genes are TRBV13 and TRBJ2-2, with 13 positions matching TRBD2. Germline V gives CDR1 PRHDT, CDR2 FYEKMQ (reference sequence). The ends lost 6 bases at V and 11 bases at J; junction bases unmatched: 12. The CDR3 loop spans 16 amino acids.

This clonotype has at least ten counts. CDR3 sequence (DNA): TGTGCCAGCAGCCCCGGGACTAGCGGGACCCAGTTCTTC. This translates into CASSPGTSGTQFF. This chain links TRBV11-3 with TRBJ2-5; 13 nucleotides line up with TRBD2. TRBJ2-1 explains the end of the DNA better; the J call may be wrong. The germline CDR1 and CDR2 sequences are SGHNT and YENEEA. This CDR3 region has 13 residues.

This chain uses TRBV19 with TRBJ2-1, with TRBD2 as a possible D gene (6 bases). Germline CDR1 and CDR2: LNHDA and SQIVND (reference sequence). This CDR3 has 13 residues. V was shortened by 6 bases and J by 6 bases, with 12 bases between the two germline ends. CDR3 sequence: CASSLTEGNEQFF. The CDR3 DNA is TGTGCCAGTAGCCTAACGGAGGGCAATGAGCAGTTCTTC.

Ten or more counts support this clonotype. The chain recombines TRBV7-9 with TRBJ2-7; TRBD1 matches 7 bases. The V gene end was trimmed by 5 bases and the J gene end by 5 bases; junction bases not matched to a gene: 9. CDR3 size: 14 residues. The germline CDR1 and CDR2 sequences are SEHNR and FQNEAQ (reference sequence). The CDR3 here is CASSHPITGDEQYF. The DNA of the CDR3 is TGTGCCAGCAGCCACCCGATTACAGGGGACGAGCAGTACTTC. Filled out from reference TRBV7-9 and TRBJ2-7, the complete variable domain reads DTGVSQNPRHKITKRGQNVTFRCDPISEHNRLYWYRQTLGQGPEFLTYFQNEAQLEKSRLLSDRFSAERPKGSFSTLEIQRTEQGDSAMYLCASSHPITGDEQYFGPGTRLTVT.

This clonotype showed up many times. The chain recombines TRBV6-2 or TRBV6-3 with TRBJ2-7; 9 nucleotides agree with TRBD2. Germline CDR1 and CDR2: MNHEY and SVGEGT. V was pared by 5 bases and J by 5 bases, with 13 bases of the junction left unmatched. There are 16 residues in the CDR3. DNA of the CDR3: TGTGCCAGCAGTCCCGCTGGGCTAGCGGGAATCCACGAGCAGTACTTC. Translation gives CASSPAGLAGIHEQYF.

Turning to this clonotype: A read error may explain this, as a much larger clone is one base away. The rearrangement uses TRBV5-5 and TRBJ1-2; 7 nucleotides line up with TRBD1. This CDR3 is built from 17 residues. The V gene's germline CDR1 is SGHKS and CDR2 YYEKEE (reference sequence). With V trimmed by 0 bases and J by 0 bases, 8 bases remained unmatched. The CDR3 loop reads CASSLVTGTEANYGYTF. CDR3 nucleotides: TGTGCCAGCAGCTTGGTTACCGGGACAGAGGCTAACTATGGCTACACCTTC. Looking up the rest from reference TRBV5-5 and TRBJ1-2 gives the full variable domain: DAGVTQSPTHLIKTRGQQVTLRCSPISGHKSVSWYQQVLGQGPQFIFQYYEKEERGRGNFPDRFSARQFPNYSSELNVNALLLGDSALYLCASSLVTGTEANYGYTFGSGTRLTVV.

This clonotype has ten or more counts. This rearrangement joins TRBV6-2 or TRBV6-3 to TRBJ2-2, with D possibly being TRBD1 (5 bases). The germline V and J ends were trimmed by 7 bases and 0 bases, with 9 bases remaining between them. Germline V gene sequence: CDR1 MNHEY, CDR2 SVGEGT. The CDR3 is 14 amino acids. CDR3 protein: CASIPGTNTGELFF. CDR3 bases: TGTGCCAGCATCCCAGGGACGAACACCGGGGAGCTGTTTTTT.

V is TRBV2 and J is TRBJ2-5; TRBD2 matches 10 bases. The CDR3 spans 14 residues. V shed 4 bases, J shed 5 bases, and the junction held 4 bases outside the gene matches. Germline CDR1 is SNHLY and CDR2 is FYNNEI. In DNA form, the CDR3 reads TGTGCCAGCAGTGTGGCTAGCGGGAGCGAGACCCAGTACTTC. Translated: CASSVASGSETQYF.

This clonotype has a count of ten or more. The chain combines TRBV27 with TRBJ2-7; D might be TRBD1 (5 bases). V was cut by 5 bases and J by 1 base, with 15 bases left in between. There are 15 residues in the CDR3. Germline lookup yields CDR1 MNHEY and CDR2 SMNVEV (reference sequence). The CDR3 spells CASSLTVANSYEQYF. CDR3 coding DNA: TGTGCCAGCAGTCTGACAGTGGCCAATTCCTACGAGCAGTACTTC.

This clonotype was seen many times. The gene calls are TRBV5-1 and TRBJ2-1; D is uncertain. This CDR3 comprises 12 residues. Germline CDR1 is SGHRS and CDR2 is YFSETQ. V lost 1 base to trimming and J lost 5 bases, with 4 bases between them. CDR3 nucleotides: TGCGCCAGCAGCTTGAACAACAATGAGCAGTTCTTC. The encoded protein is CASSLNNNEQFF.

This clonotype was counted ten times or more. The chain employs TRBV20-1 and TRBJ1-2; no reliable D call. Germline lookup yields CDR1 DFQATT and CDR2 SNEGSKA (reference sequence). V lost 4 bases and J lost 0, with 15 bases in between. The CDR3 extends over 15 amino acids. This CDR3 is CSATPMTVANYGYTF. In DNA form, the CDR3 reads TGCAGTGCTACCCCCATGACGGTCGCTAACTATGGCTACACCTTC.

Ten or more counts support this clonotype. This chain uses TRBV27 with TRBJ1-1; no clear D gene. Per germline, CDR1 MNHEY and CDR2 SMNVEV (reference sequence). This CDR3 spans 10 amino acids. Trimming took 2 bases from V and 7 from J, leaving 2 bases between them. The CDR3 here is CASSLNEAFF. Here the CDR3 DNA reads TGTGCCAGCAGTTTAAATGAAGCTTTCTTT.

This clonotype was observed at least ten times. V is TRBV7-2 and J is TRBJ2-1; D gene uncertain. CDR3 size: 12 residues. Trimming removed 2 bases from V and 8 bases from J, with 7 bases in between. Looked up from germline, CDR1 is SGHTA and CDR2 is FQGNSA. The CDR3 loop is CASSLNSYEQFF. The DNA of the CDR3 is TGTGCCAGCAGCTTAAACTCCTATGAGCAGTTCTTC.

This clonotype was found a few times. It is likely a read error, because the conserved phenylalanine at the end of the CDR3 is missing. The V gene is TRBV5-1, the J gene TRBJ2-1, with 11 bases that match TRBD2. The CDR3 spans 15 residues. With 0 bases clipped from V and 7 bases from J, the junction kept 3 bases outside the gene matches. The V gene's germline CDR1 is SGHRS and CDR2 YFSETQ. This chain's CDR3 is CASSLGLAGRNEQFL. The DNA for the CDR3 is TGCGCCAGCAGCTTGGGACTAGCGGGACGGAATGAGCAGTTCCTC.

This clonotype has at least ten counts. V is TRBV5-1 and J is TRBJ2-3; 8 positions match TRBD2. The length of the CDR3 is 13 residues. V trimming: 7 bases; J trimming: 4 bases; junction bases outside the gene matches: 5. Germline assignment: CDR1 SGHRS and CDR2 YFSETQ. Here the CDR3 DNA reads TGCGCCAGCGGTGCGGGGGGCCCAGATACGCAGTATTTT. Translating gives CASGAGGPDTQYF.

This clonotype appeared many times. This sequence joins TRBV15 and TRBJ2-5; 9 positions agree with TRBD1. The CDR3 sequence is 15 residues long. Germline V gene data show CDR1 as LNHNV and CDR2 as YYDKDF (reference sequence). Unmatched junction bases numbered 4, after V lost 0 bases and J lost 5 bases. CDR3 protein: CATSRDSGTGETQYF. The CDR3 coding sequence is TGTGCCACCAGCAGAGATTCGGGGACAGGGGAGACCCAGTACTTC.

The chain links TRBV27 to TRBJ2-2; either TRBD1 or TRBD2 may supply D (7 bases each). The V end was cut by 4 bases, the J end by 1 base, with 13 bases between. The CDR3 is 16 residues long. Germline V lookup: CDR1 MNHEY, CDR2 SMNVEV (reference sequence). The CDR3 loop is CASSSAGGENTGELFF. For the CDR3, the DNA is TGTGCCAGCAGTTCCGCAGGGGGGGAGAACACCGGGGAGCTGTTTTTT.

This clonotype was seen repeatedly, ten times or more. This chain uses TRBV6-2 or TRBV6-3 with TRBJ2-2, with 7 bases fitting TRBD1. Germline CDR1 reads MNHEY; CDR2 reads SVGEGT. This CDR3 comprises 14 residues. With 10 bases clipped from V and 5 bases from J, the junction kept 10 bases outside the gene matches. The CDR3 bases are TGTGCCACCCTAAGGGGGCCGCGGACCGGGGAGCTGTTTTTT. Translated, it gives CATLRGPRTGELFF.

This clonotype has ten or more counts. V is TRBV7-2 and J is TRBJ2-3, with D perhaps TRBD1 or TRBD2 (6 bases each). V was shortened by 8 bases and J by 6 bases, with 15 bases between the two germline ends. The CDR3 spans 13 residues. Looked up from germline, CDR1 is SGHTA and CDR2 is FQGNSA. The CDR3 loop reads CASESRGRDTQYF. CDR3 coding DNA: TGTGCCAGCGAGAGTCGGGGGCGGGATACGCAGTATTTT.

This clonotype appeared a few times. The rearrangement uses TRBV20-1 and TRBJ2-1; D unresolved. CDR3 length: 17 residues. The germline V gene encodes CDR1 DFQATT and CDR2 SNEGSKA (reference sequence). V lost 0 bases and J lost 7, with 22 bases in between. CDR3 amino acids: CSARDPRSGQVLNEQFF. The CDR3 DNA reads as TGCAGTGCTAGAGATCCCCGGTCAGGTCAGGTTTTGAATGAGCAGTTCTTC.

The chain has TRBV28 and TRBJ1-2, with a possible D match to TRBD1 (5 bases). CDR3 size: 13 residues. CDR1 is MDHEN and CDR2 is SYDVKM in the germline V gene. V was shortened by 7 bases and J by 6 bases, with 15 bases between the two germline ends. CDR3 loop: CASISGDYNGYTF. Written as DNA, the CDR3 is TGTGCCAGCATTTCGGGGGATTATAATGGCTACACCTTC.

The chain is built from TRBV6-2 or TRBV6-3 and TRBJ1-2; the D is unclear. From germline, CDR1 is MNHEY and CDR2 SVGEGT. The V end lost 0 bases, the J end lost 3 bases, and 14 bases lay between the germline ends. There are 16 residues in the CDR3. In DNA, the CDR3 is TGTGCCAGCAGTTACTCGAGTCGCCAGGAACACTATGGCTACACCTTC. This sequence encodes CASSYSSRQEHYGYTF.

Many counts were recorded for this clonotype. The chain combines TRBV30 with TRBJ1-2; the D is unclear. The CDR3 is made up of 13 amino acids. Looked up from germline, CDR1 is GTSNPN and CDR2 is SVGIG (reference sequence). V was cut by 2 bases and J by 6 bases, with 13 bases left in between. This CDR3 reads CAWSQAVWDGYTF. Here the CDR3 DNA reads TGTGCCTGGAGTCAGGCAGTTTGGGATGGCTACACCTTC. Full variable domain (missing parts from reference TRBV30 and TRBJ1-2): SQTIHQWPATLVQPVGSPLSLECTVEGTSNPNLYWYRQAAGRGLQLLFYSVGIGQISSEVPQNLSASRPQDRQFILSSKKLLLSDSGFYLCAWSQAVWDGYTFGSGTRLTVV.

The gene calls are TRBV13 and TRBJ2-6; maybe TRBD2 (6 bases). V gave up 3 bases and J gave up 4 bases, with 19 bases separating them. CDR3 length: 18 amino acids. The germline V gene encodes CDR1 PRHDT and CDR2 FYEKMQ (reference sequence). In nucleotides, the CDR3 is TGTGCCAGCAGCTTTCGATATCTTGGAGGGAGGGGGGCCAACGTCCTGACTTTC. It specifies CASSFRYLGGRGANVLTF.

There are many counts of this clonotype. The chain uses TRBV3-1 and TRBJ1-6; D is undetermined. Germline CDR1 is LGHDT and CDR2 is YNNKEL (reference sequence). Trimming removed 6 bases at V and 4 bases at J, with 10 bases between. The CDR3 has 14 amino acids. The CDR3 loop reads CASSLQGYNSPLHF. In DNA, the CDR3 is TGTGCCAGCAGTTTACAAGGATATAATTCACCCCTCCACTTT.

This clonotype came up many times. The chain has TRBV28 and TRBJ2-7; the D is unclear. Germline assignment: CDR1 MDHEN and CDR2 SYDVKM. CDR3 length equals 13 residues. The V gene lost 3 bases and the J gene lost 5 bases, with 11 bases spanning the gap. The CDR3 protein is CASSFADVDEQYF. The CDR3 nucleotides read TGTGCCAGCAGTTTTGCTGACGTGGACGAGCAGTACTTC.

The chain recombines TRBV6-1 with TRBJ2-1; 7 bases map to TRBD1. The germline V gene has CDR1 MNHNS and CDR2 SASEGT. The CDR3 runs to 16 residues. With V trimmed by 3 bases and J by 3 bases, 8 bases remained unmatched. The CDR3 coding sequence is TGTGCCAGCAGTGATTGGGGCAGGGGGTTCTACAATGAGCAGTTCTTC. This encodes CASSDWGRGFYNEQFF.

This clonotype was detected many times. The chain links TRBV6-1 to TRBJ2-7, with 9 bases matching TRBD1. This CDR3 comprises 13 residues. The junction had 8 bases not matched to a gene; V was cut back by 10 bases and J by 4 bases. Per germline, CDR1 MNHNS and CDR2 SASEGT. The CDR3 nucleotides read TGTGCCACGAGGACAGGGGCTCCGTACGAGCAGTACTTC. Its translation is CATRTGAPYEQYF.

This clonotype was seen many times. The CDR3 region has the DNA TGTGCCAGCAGCTTAGAGACGGGGCCCTACGAGCAGTACTTC. Its translation is CASSLETGPYEQYF. This chain uses TRBV7-3 with TRBJ2-7, with D possibly called TRBD1 or TRBD2 (5 bases each). There are 14 residues in the CDR3. The germline gives CDR1 SGHTA, CDR2 FQGTGA. V was cut by 2 bases and J by 2 bases, with 10 bases left in between.